What follows are 16 T cell receptor beta chains derived from one specimen sequenced in a study of siplizumab effects on memory and regulatory T cells. This table comes from immunoSEQ multiplex PCR, and its TCRdb copy is limited to in-frame clones, with some not included. Seen here are tens of thousands of clones, 80% to 90% observed once, and the top ten hold around 1.6%. The material sequenced was Tregs sorted from blood. Receptor source: a human donor in good health.

V usage is TRBV5-1 and J usage is TRBJ1-2; D remains unclear. Trimming removed 1 base at V and 5 bases at J, with 18 bases between. There are 16 residues in the CDR3. Germline-derived CDR1 and CDR2 are SGHRS and YFSETQ. Written as DNA, the CDR3 is TGCGCCAGCAGCTTGACTCTCGCCCCAGCCTCGTATGGCTACACCTTC. This encodes CASSLTLAPASYGYTF.

This chain links TRBV7-3 with TRBJ2-2, with 9 nucleotides matching TRBD2. The CDR3 spans 15 residues. The germline gives CDR1 SGHTA, CDR2 FQGTGA. V trimming: 0 bases; J trimming: 6 bases; junction bases outside the gene matches: 2. DNA of the CDR3: TGTGCCAGCAGCTTAACTAGCGGGGGCTCCGGGGAGCTGTTTTTT. Translation gives CASSLTSGGSGELFF. Together with reference TRBV7-3 and TRBJ2-2, the CDR3 gives the full variable domain: GAGVSQTPSNKVTEKGKYVELRCDPISGHTALYWYRQSLGQGPEFLIYFQGTGAADDSGLPNDRFFAVRPEGSVSTLKIQRTERGDSAVYLCASSLTSGGSGELFFGEGSRLTVL.

This chain joins TRBV6-6 and TRBJ2-1; D uncertain. The germline CDR1 and CDR2 sequences are MNHNY and SVGAGI (reference sequence). The CDR3 contains 14 residues. V lost 2 bases, J lost 5 bases, and 10 bases lay in between. CDR3 DNA sequence: TGTGCCAGCAGTTACCTTCGCACAGACAATGAGCAGTTCTTC. This translates into CASSYLRTDNEQFF.

This chain links TRBV7-2 with TRBJ2-5; a possible D gene is TRBD2 (6 bases). CDR3 size: 15 residues. Trimming removed 6 bases at V and 10 bases at J, with 24 bases between. Per germline, CDR1 SGHTA and CDR2 FQGNSA. This CDR3 reads CASRSLAGPQMDQYF. DNA for the CDR3: TGTGCCAGCAGGTCCCTGGCGGGGCCCCAAATGGACCAGTACTTC.

This chain joins TRBV30 and TRBJ1-2, with 9 positions matching TRBD1. Looked up from germline, CDR1 is GTSNPN and CDR2 is SVGIG (reference sequence). CDR3 size: 13 residues. The V segment lost 3 bases and the J segment 2 bases; nucleotides outside the gene matches: 1. The CDR3 coding sequence is TGTGCCTGGAGAGGACAGGGGAACTATGGCTACACCTTC. Translating gives CAWRGQGNYGYTF. Full variable domain (remainder filled in from reference TRBV30 and TRBJ1-2): SQTIHQWPATLVQPVGSPLSLECTVEGTSNPNLYWYRQAAGRGLQLLFYSVGIGQISSEVPQNLSASRPQDRQFILSSKKLLLSDSGFYLCAWRGQGNYGYTFGSGTRLTVV.

This clone has a handful of counts. J is TRBJ1-1 and V is TRBV11-2, with D unclear. Trimming shortened V by 5 bases and J by 5 bases, and 9 bases separated the two germline ends. Germline V CDR1 and CDR2: SGHAT, FQNNGV. The CDR3 is 12 amino acids. The CDR3 DNA reads as TGTGCCAGCAGCCCGCTCGGAACTGAAGCTTTCTTT. Translated, it gives CASSPLGTEAFF.

This chain links TRBV6-1 with TRBJ2-7; D perhaps matches TRBD2 (6 bases). The CDR3 has 14 residues. V was shortened by 0 bases and J by 2 bases, with 8 bases between the two germline ends. Germline V gives CDR1 MNHNS, CDR2 SASEGT. Here the CDR3 DNA reads TGTGCCAGCAGTGAAGCACTAGCCCCCTACGAGCAGTACTTC. Translating gives CASSEALAPYEQYF.

The V call is TRBV5-1, the J call TRBJ2-2; TRBD2 matches 9 bases. Germline CDR1 SGHRS, CDR2 YFSETQ. The CDR3 sequence is 15 residues long. The V and J ends lost 5 bases and 0 bases, in that order; junction bases with no gene match: 2. The CDR3 spells CASSIAGANTGELFF. The CDR3, as DNA: TGCGCCAGCAGTATAGCGGGGGCGAACACCGGGGAGCTGTTTTTT. Filled out from reference TRBV5-1 and TRBJ2-2, the complete variable domain reads KAGVTQTPRYLIKTRGQQVTLSCSPISGHRSVSWYQQTPGQGLQFLFEYFSETQRNKGNFPGRFSGRQFSNSRSEMNVSTLELGDSALYLCASSIAGANTGELFFGEGSRLTVL.

The rearrangement uses TRBV28 and TRBJ1-2, with unresolved D. The CDR3 spans 13 residues. The germline V and J ends were trimmed by 7 bases and 5 bases, with 14 bases remaining between them. Germline CDR1 is MDHEN and CDR2 is SYDVKM. CDR3 in DNA: TGTGCCAGCACCATACTCCCCGGGTATGGCTACACCTTC. It yields the protein CASTILPGYGYTF.

The chain carries TRBV5-1 and TRBJ1-6; no clear D. Germline V gives CDR1 SGHRS, CDR2 YFSETQ. The V end lost 1 base, the J end lost 8 bases, and 13 bases lay between the germline ends. This CDR3 contains 15 residues. The CDR3: CASSLPLPRHSPLHF. CDR3 DNA sequence: TGCGCCAGCAGCTTGCCCCTTCCCAGGCATTCACCCCTCCACTTT.

The CDR3 sequence: CASSEISPEKLFF. CDR3 in DNA: TGTGCCAGCAGTGAAATAAGCCCCGAAAAACTGTTTTTT. The gene calls are TRBV25-1 and TRBJ1-4; D not resolved. Germline V gene lookup returns CDR1 MGHDK and CDR2 SYGVNS. V dropped 2 bases and J dropped 8 bases, with 9 bases sitting between them. The CDR3 loop spans 13 amino acids.

The CDR3 protein is CASTGGRNQPQHF. The CDR3 nucleotides are TGTGCCAGCACAGGGGGTCGGAATCAGCCCCAGCATTTT. J is TRBJ1-5 and V is TRBV28, with 7 bases aligning to TRBD1. The germline V gene has CDR1 MDHEN and CDR2 SYDVKM. This CDR3 is 13 amino acids long. Trimming took 7 bases from V and 4 from J; bases not matched to a gene: 4.

This clone was observed a handful of times. J is TRBJ1-5 and V is TRBV28, with D maybe TRBD1 (6 bases). V was trimmed by 1 base and J by 6 bases, leaving 10 bases between them. Per the germline V gene, CDR1 is MDHEN and CDR2 is SYDVKM. The CDR3 is 14 residues long. The CDR3 is CASSLSGGGQPQHF. In DNA, the CDR3 is TGTGCCAGCAGTTTATCCGGGGGCGGTCAGCCCCAGCATTTT.

This clone was seen only once. The genes are TRBV21-1 and TRBJ1-5. TRBV21-1 is termed a pseudogene. CDR3 length equals 12 residues. The CDR3 coding sequence is TGTGCCAGCAGCAAAGTGGGCGGGCCCCAGCATTTT. This sequence encodes CASSKVGGPQHF.

V gene TRBV4-1 combines with J gene TRBJ1-2; a possible D gene is TRBD1 (5 bases). V dropped 0 bases and J dropped 7 bases, with 12 bases sitting between them. Per germline, CDR1 MGHRA and CDR2 YSYEKL. This CDR3 contains 14 residues. The CDR3 protein is CASSQEGRARGYTF. In DNA form, the CDR3 reads TGCGCCAGCAGCCAAGAGGGCAGGGCCCGTGGCTACACCTTC.

This chain connects TRBV28 to TRBJ1-6, with unresolved D. The CDR3 totals 16 residues. The V gene lost 6 bases and the J gene lost 0 bases, with 12 bases spanning the gap. Per germline, CDR1 MDHEN and CDR2 SYDVKM. CDR3 in DNA: TGTGCCAGCAGGGCCTCCACTCGCTCCTATAATTCACCCCTCCACTTT. Its protein product is CASRASTRSYNSPLHF.